This is a list of T cell receptor beta chains from one sample in a study of blood T cell repertoires in COVID-19. Sequenced by immunoSEQ multiplex PCR; TCRdb stores in-frame clones only, minus some. The table has roughly 250,000 clones, 80% to 90% seen once. The specimen sequenced was PBMCs or T cells enriched from blood (not recorded which). These receptors all stem from a woman aged 18-29 years who had recovered from COVID-19. Each CDR3 is given with its conserved first and last residue. A D gene is named only where the DNA matches it firmly. The listing skips clone size in some rows; elsewhere it reads once, few, many or a size class.

CDR3nt: TGTGCCAGTTCCGGACTAGCGGGGGGGTGGACAGATACGCAGTATTTT; CDR3aa: CASSGLAGGWTDTQYF; v_gene: TRBV27; j_gene: TRBJ2-3; abundance: .; d_gene: TRBD2
CDR3nt: TGTGCCAGCAGCGTCCGCGGGGGGGCCAAAGATACGCAGTATTTT; CDR3aa: CASSVRGGAKDTQYF; v_gene: TRBV9; j_gene: TRBJ2-3; abundance: once; d_gene: TRBD2
CDR3nt: TGTGCCTGGAGTAAGACTAGTAAAGAGACCCAGTACTTC; CDR3aa: CAWSKTSKETQYF; v_gene: TRBV30; j_gene: TRBJ2-5; abundance: .; d_gene: .
CDR3nt: TGTGCCAGCAGGAAACAGGGTCCCGAGCAGTACTTC; CDR3aa: CASRKQGPEQYF; v_gene: TRBV6-1; j_gene: TRBJ2-7; abundance: .; d_gene: .
CDR3nt: TGTGCCAGCAGCTTAGTGAGCAGGGCACTTGCAGATACGCAGTATTTT; CDR3aa: CASSLVSRALADTQYF; v_gene: TRBV7-6; j_gene: TRBJ2-3; abundance: few; d_gene: .
CDR3nt: TGTGCCAGTAGTCCCCAGGGACAACCCTACGAGCAGTACTTC; CDR3aa: CASSPQGQPYEQYF; v_gene: TRBV19; j_gene: TRBJ2-7; abundance: .; d_gene: .
CDR3nt: TGTGCCAGCAGCCTGGACTCGCTCAATTACAATGAGCAGTTCTTC; CDR3aa: CASSLDSLNYNEQFF; v_gene: TRBV7-9; j_gene: TRBJ2-1; abundance: .; d_gene: .
CDR3nt: TGTGCCAGCAGCCAAGGGAGCAGGGATGGAAACACCATATATTTT; CDR3aa: CASSQGSRDGNTIYF; v_gene: TRBV3-1/TRBV3-2; j_gene: TRBJ1-3; abundance: once; d_gene: .
CDR3nt: TGTGCCAGCAGCTCTTCCCTGACGGGGAAATTGAACACTGAAGCTTTCTTT; CDR3aa: CASSSSLTGKLNTEAFF; v_gene: TRBV5-6; j_gene: TRBJ1-1; abundance: .; d_gene: .
CDR3nt: TGTGCCAGCTCACCACCTCAATCCCAGGGGATTCAGCCCCAGCATTTT; CDR3aa: CASSPPQSQGIQPQHF; v_gene: TRBV18; j_gene: TRBJ1-5; abundance: .; d_gene: .
CDR3nt: TGTGCCAGCAGCCCCACCGGGACAGGGGGCCGCACAGATACGCAGTATTTT; CDR3aa: CASSPTGTGGRTDTQYF; v_gene: TRBV4-2; j_gene: TRBJ2-3; abundance: .; d_gene: TRBD1
CDR3nt: TGTGCCAGCAGTTTTAATAAAGCGACAGCCAATAATGAAAAACTGTTTTTT; CDR3aa: CASSFNKATANNEKLFF; v_gene: TRBV28; j_gene: TRBJ1-4; abundance: .; d_gene: .
CDR3nt: TGTGCCAGCCGAGTGGAAGGGGACACCGGGGAGCTGTTTTTT; CDR3aa: CASRVEGDTGELFF; v_gene: TRBV6-5; j_gene: TRBJ2-2; abundance: few; d_gene: .
CDR3nt: TGTGCCAGCAGCAAAGGCGGGACAGTCTATGGCTACACCTTC; CDR3aa: CASSKGGTVYGYTF; v_gene: TRBV21-1; j_gene: TRBJ1-2; abundance: .; d_gene: .
CDR3nt: TGTGCCATTTCAGGGGGCGGGTATGGCTACACCTTC; CDR3aa: CAISGGGYGYTF; v_gene: TRBV28; j_gene: TRBJ1-2; abundance: .; d_gene: TRBD1
CDR3nt: TGTGCCAGCAGCCCGACGACAGGAGTGAACACTGAAGCTTTCTTT; CDR3aa: CASSPTTGVNTEAFF; v_gene: TRBV9; j_gene: TRBJ1-1; abundance: .; d_gene: .
CDR3nt: TGTGCCAGCAGTCCCTTTGGGACAGGGGAAGGCTACACCTTC; CDR3aa: CASSPFGTGEGYTF; v_gene: TRBV6-5; j_gene: TRBJ1-2; abundance: .; d_gene: TRBD1
CDR3nt: TGTGCCAGCAGCTTACGACTCGGGGAGACTGAAGCTTTCTTT; CDR3aa: CASSLRLGETEAFF; v_gene: TRBV11-2; j_gene: TRBJ1-1; abundance: .; d_gene: .
CDR3nt: TGTGCCACCAGCACTCGACAGGGAGAAGATACGCAGTATTTT; CDR3aa: CATSTRQGEDTQYF; v_gene: TRBV15; j_gene: TRBJ2-3; abundance: .; d_gene: TRBD1
CDR3nt: TGTGCCAGCTGCGACAGGGCAGGCACAGATACGCAGTATTTT; CDR3aa: CASCDRAGTDTQYF; v_gene: TRBV2; j_gene: TRBJ2-3; abundance: .; d_gene: TRBD1
CDR3nt: TGTGCCACCAGCAGACCTACTCACGGGGAGCTGTTTTTT; CDR3aa: CATSRPTHGELFF; v_gene: TRBV15; j_gene: TRBJ2-2; abundance: .; d_gene: .
CDR3nt: TGTGCCAGCAGCTTAGATCTCAGGGGTTCCTACGAGCAGTACTTC; CDR3aa: CASSLDLRGSYEQYF; v_gene: TRBV11-2; j_gene: TRBJ2-7; abundance: .; d_gene: .
CDR3nt: TGTGCCAGCAGCCAAGCGGCGACAGGGAGCTATGGCTACACCTTC; CDR3aa: CASSQAATGSYGYTF; v_gene: TRBV4-2; j_gene: TRBJ1-2; abundance: .; d_gene: TRBD1
CDR3nt: TGTGCCAGCAGCCGGGGGACTCCGTACGAGCAGTACTTC; CDR3aa: CASSRGTPYEQYF; v_gene: TRBV5-6; j_gene: TRBJ2-7; abundance: .; d_gene: .
CDR3nt: TGTGCCACCGACAGGGACACCGGGGAGCTGTTTTTT; CDR3aa: CATDRDTGELFF; v_gene: TRBV19; j_gene: TRBJ2-2; abundance: .; d_gene: TRBD1
CDR3nt: TGTGCCAGCAGCCAGGGACTAGCGGGGGATAATGAGCAGTTCTTC; CDR3aa: CASSQGLAGDNEQFF; v_gene: TRBV3-1/TRBV3-2; j_gene: TRBJ2-1; abundance: .; d_gene: TRBD2
CDR3nt: TGTGCCATCAGTGGGGGGGATAACACTGAAGCTTTCTTT; CDR3aa: CAISGGDNTEAFF; v_gene: TRBV10-3; j_gene: TRBJ1-1; abundance: .; d_gene: .
CDR3nt: TGTGCCAGCAGTTTAACCCCCCGACAGGATGGAAGTTATCAGCCCCAGCATTTT; CDR3aa: CASSLTPRQDGSYQPQHF; v_gene: TRBV27; j_gene: TRBJ1-5; abundance: .; d_gene: .
CDR3nt: TGTGCCAGCAGCCCAGAACCGGGACAGGGGGCGTGGGAGCAGTACTTC; CDR3aa: CASSPEPGQGAWEQYF; v_gene: TRBV4-2; j_gene: TRBJ2-7; abundance: .; d_gene: TRBD1
CDR3nt: TGTGCCAGCAGCTTGGTGGGGCGGTTACAAGAGACCCAGTACTTC; CDR3aa: CASSLVGRLQETQYF; v_gene: TRBV5-5; j_gene: TRBJ2-5; abundance: .; d_gene: .